This T cell receptor (beta chain) was sequenced for a study of blood T cell repertoires in COVID-19. Those enrolled, adults aged roughly 18 to 89 years, came from roughly 22 US areas. Measured with immunoSEQ multiplex PCR; TCRdb has only the in-frame clones, and not every one. Of about 220,000 clones listed, around 89% are singletons. The CDR3 has 14 amino acids. Germline V gives CDR1 SGHNT, CDR2 YYREEE (reference sequence). V shed 5 bases and J 3 bases; nucleotides not matched to a gene: 4. The sequencing sample was made of PBMCs or T cells enriched from blood (not recorded which). The sequence derives from a woman between 35 and 50 years old with acute COVID-19. The chain combines TRBV5-4 with TRBJ2-7; 11 bases align to TRBD2. The CDR3 DNA follows: TGTGCCAGCAGTCCCCTAGCGGGAGGCTACGAGCAGTACGTC. Its protein is CASSPLAGGYEQYV.